This TCR beta chain is from a study of spatial heterogeneity in lung cancer. This clonotype turned up a few times. Germline V gives CDR1 DFQATT, CDR2 SNEGSKA (reference sequence). The ends lost 6 bases at V and 1 base at J; junction bases unmatched: 6. The CDR3 runs to 15 residues. TCRdb reprocessed the 5' RACE reads with MiXCR, giving one entry per CDR3 protein. The sample contains around 15,000 distinct CDR3 sequences, about a fifth of which appear only once. Time point reported: blood at routine non-recurrence follow-up after resection. The chain recombines TRBV20-1 with TRBJ2-4; 10 bases agree with TRBD1. The receptor comes from a male donor with early-stage non-small cell lung cancer. The sequences come from PBMCs, collected at follow-up. The CDR3 here is CSARDRGRAKNIQYF. CDR3 sequence (DNA): TGCAGTGCCCGGGACAGGGGACGGGCCAAAAACATTCAGTACTTC.